Reported below is one T cell receptor (beta chain). These data come from a study of T cells of healthy individuals. Germline CDR1 is SGHTA and CDR2 is FQGNSA. V lost 4 bases and J 3 bases, leaving 10 bases between the germline ends. The CDR3 sequence is 14 residues long. TCRdb ran MiXCR on the 5' RACE reads and lists one entry per CDR3 protein. The table records around 100,000 distinct CDR3 sequences, roughly 18% of them present only once. The V gene is TRBV7-2, the J gene TRBJ1-5; D call uncertain. The receptor was isolated from a human donor in good health. Here the CDR3 reads CASSSRVTNQPQHF. For the CDR3, the DNA is TGTGCCAGCAGCTCCCGGGTCACCAATCAGCCCCAGCATTTT. Full variable domain (outside the CDR3, taken from reference TRBV7-2 and TRBJ1-5): GAGVSQSPSNKVTEKGKDVELRCDPISGHTALYWYRQSLGQGLEFLIYFQGNSAPDKSGLPSDRFSAERTGGSVSTLTIQRTQQEDSAVYLCASSSRVTNQPQHFGDGTRLSIL.